These 23 T cell receptor beta chains were sequenced from one sample in a study of control samples from healthy donors and cancer patients. Profiled with immunoSEQ multiplex PCR; TCRdb holds only in-frame clones, not every one. Of approximately 130,000 clones detected, roughly 87% appear once; the ten largest clones hold around 8.7%. Input material: blood. These receptors were collected from a man aged 40-49 years in good health.

This chain connects TRBV27 to TRBJ1-5; TRBD1 agrees at 10 bases. The V and J ends lost 5 bases and 2 bases, in that order; junction bases with no gene match: 6. Germline CDR1 reads MNHEY; CDR2 reads SMNVEV (reference sequence). The CDR3 is 16 amino acids. Here the CDR3 reads CASSRFGTGGNQPQHF. CDR3 bases: TGTGCCAGCAGTCGCTTTGGGACAGGGGGCAATCAGCCCCAGCATTTT.

This chain uses TRBV7-9 with TRBJ1-2; D unclear. This CDR3 region has 12 residues. Per the germline V gene, CDR1 is SEHNR and CDR2 is FQNEAQ (reference sequence). The germline V and J ends were trimmed by 5 bases and 6 bases, with 10 bases remaining between them. The CDR3 bases are TGTGCCAGCAGCCAAACCGGGGATGGCTACACCTTC. Its translation is CASSQTGDGYTF.

This chain connects TRBV7-9 to TRBJ1-2; D not resolved. CDR3 length: 15 amino acids. Trimming removed 5 bases from V and 7 bases from J, with 20 bases in between. From germline, CDR1 is SEHNR and CDR2 FQNEAQ (reference sequence). In nucleotides, the CDR3 is TGTGCCAGCAGCCACTTCTCTTCCCCTGGGTCTGGCTACACCTTC. Translation gives CASSHFSSPGSGYTF.

The chain couples TRBV29-1 to TRBJ1-1; D is ambiguous. CDR3 size: 12 residues. Trimming stripped 7 bases from V and 1 base from J, with 10 bases between. The V gene's germline CDR1 is SQVTM and CDR2 ANQGSEA. The CDR3 protein is CSGRGPNTEAFF. For the CDR3, the DNA is TGCAGCGGCCGAGGGCCGAACACTGAAGCTTTCTTT.

This chain uses TRBV7-9 with TRBJ2-1, with TRBD2 matching 9 bases. From germline, CDR1 is SEHNR and CDR2 FQNEAQ (reference sequence). V trimming: 0 bases; J trimming: 12 bases; junction bases outside the gene matches: 3. This CDR3 region has 13 residues. This CDR3 is CASSLALRGGQFF. For the CDR3, the DNA is TGTGCCAGCAGCTTAGCGCTGCGGGGGGGGCAGTTCTTC.

The sample holds one count of this clone. V and J are TRBV18 and TRBJ1-4, with unresolved D. CDR3 length: 14 amino acids. Deletions cut 3 bases from V and 3 bases from J, with 8 bases between. The germline CDR1 and CDR2 sequences are KGHSH and LQKENI. CDR3 in amino acids: CASSPSVANEKLFF. As DNA, the CDR3 is TGTGCCAGCTCACCGAGTGTAGCTAATGAAAAACTGTTTTTT.

This sequence joins TRBV27 and TRBJ1-1; possible D gene TRBD1, 6 bases. The CDR3 runs 15 residues. Germline loops: CDR1 MNHEY, CDR2 SMNVEV (reference sequence). The V and J ends lost 4 bases and 1 base respectively, with 13 bases between them. The CDR3 spells CASSSHHRANTEAFF. CDR3 bases: TGTGCCAGCAGTTCCCACCACAGGGCGAACACTGAAGCTTTCTTT.

This chain uses TRBV19 with TRBJ1-1; D remains unclear. V was cut by 4 bases and J by 3 bases, with 6 bases left in between. Germline CDR1 reads LNHDA; CDR2 reads SQIVND (reference sequence). This CDR3 comprises 12 residues. CDR3 coding DNA: TGTGCCAGTAGTAGCTCCTACACTGAAGCTTTCTTT. This translates into CASSSSYTEAFF.

The chain is built from TRBV11-3 and TRBJ1-2; the D is unclear. The CDR3 length is 13 residues. Germline V gene lookup returns CDR1 SGHNT and CDR2 YENEEA. The V gene lost 3 bases and the J gene lost 2 bases, with 7 bases spanning the gap. In nucleotides, the CDR3 is TGTGCCAGCAGCTTTCCGGGCAACTATGGCTACACCTTC. Amino acid sequence: CASSFPGNYGYTF.

This chain joins TRBV19 and TRBJ2-5; D is ambiguous. Germline V gene sequence: CDR1 LNHDA, CDR2 SQIVND (reference sequence). V lost 9 bases and J lost 5, with 13 bases in between. The CDR3 spans 12 residues. The CDR3 DNA reads as TGTGCCAGCTCCAACCTAGGCGAGACCCAGTACTTC. This codes for CASSNLGETQYF.

The J gene is TRBJ1-6, the V gene TRBV6-4, with D perhaps matching TRBD1 (5 bases). The V end was cut by 2 bases, the J end by 7 bases, with 15 bases between. The CDR3 is 16 residues long. From germline, CDR1 is MRHNA and CDR2 SNTAGT. The CDR3 sequence is CASSDGGSGLNSPLHF. CDR3 DNA: TGTGCCAGCAGTGACGGGGGATCAGGCCTGAATTCACCCCTCCACTTT.

This clone was counted a single time. This sequence joins TRBV6-1 and TRBJ1-6; D gene uncertain. The germline V gene has CDR1 MNHNS and CDR2 SASEGT. Trimming took off 3 bases at V and 7 bases at J, with 16 bases between the two ends. The CDR3 totals 16 residues. The CDR3 coding sequence is TGTGCCAGCAGTGAGAGAGGACGGAGACTAAATTCACCCCTCCACTTT. The encoded protein is CASSERGRRLNSPLHF.

This clone came up once. The V call is TRBV5-1, the J call TRBJ1-6; TRBD1 agrees at 7 bases. Per germline, CDR1 SGHRS and CDR2 YFSETQ. The CDR3 is made up of 10 amino acids. The trim removed 3 bases at V and 15 bases at J, leaving 0 bases unmatched. In nucleotides, the CDR3 is TGCGCCAGCAGCTGGACAGGCCTCCACTTT. This encodes CASSWTGLHF.

As for this clone: Other nucleotide sequences from this sample produce the same CDR3. The rearrangement uses TRBV7-2 and TRBJ2-5; perhaps D is TRBD1 or TRBD2 (6 bases each). Trimming stripped 2 bases from V and 4 bases from J, with 11 bases between. This CDR3 is built from 14 residues. Looked up from germline, CDR1 is SGHTA and CDR2 is FQGNSA. The CDR3 region is CASSLSGAGETQYF. CDR3 nucleotides: TGTGCCAGCAGCTTATCGGGGGCAGGAGAGACCCAGTACTTC.

The rearrangement uses TRBV20-1 and TRBJ2-5, with no clear D. V lost 6 bases and J 5 bases, leaving 10 bases between the germline ends. The CDR3 spans 11 residues. Germline CDR1 reads DFQATT; CDR2 reads SNEGSKA (reference sequence). The CDR3 DNA sequence: TGCAGTGCGCAGATAAGTGAGACCCAGTACTTC. Its protein is CSAQISETQYF.

This clone was observed a handful of times. The rearrangement uses TRBV15 and TRBJ1-2; no reliable D call. Germline CDR1 and CDR2: LNHNV and YYDKDF (reference sequence). The CDR3 length is 14 residues. V lost 5 bases, J lost 1 base, and 11 bases lay in between. This chain's CDR3 is CATSLSARNYGYTF. The CDR3 nucleotides are TGTGCCACCAGCCTCTCTGCCCGTAACTATGGCTACACCTTC.

V gene TRBV7-9 combines with J gene TRBJ1-1; D unclear. Trimming stripped 8 bases from V and 0 bases from J, with 10 bases between. Germline assignment: CDR1 SEHNR and CDR2 FQNEAQ (reference sequence). The CDR3 has 13 residues. CDR3 coding DNA: TGTGCCAGCCGGGGAGGCCTGAACACTGAAGCTTTCTTT. Residues: CASRGGLNTEAFF.

This clone was counted ten times or more. The V gene is TRBV5-1, the J gene TRBJ1-2, with TRBD1 as a possible D gene (6 bases). Between the trimmed V and J ends, which lost 3 bases and 3 bases, there was a span of 12 bases. The CDR3 loop spans 14 amino acids. The germline gives CDR1 SGHRS, CDR2 YFSETQ. The CDR3 loop is CASSSMGAYYGYTF. The CDR3 DNA is TGCGCCAGCAGCTCCATGGGGGCCTACTATGGCTACACCTTC.

The CDR3 loop is CASSLGGTSGGNEQFF. CDR3 in DNA: TGTGCCAGCAGCTTAGGTGGGACTAGCGGGGGGAATGAGCAGTTCTTC. The rearrangement joins TRBV7-2 to TRBJ2-1; TRBD2 matches at 15 bases. Germline-derived CDR1 and CDR2 are SGHTA and FQGNSA. After removal of 1 base from V and 7 bases from J, the junction contained 2 bases not matched to a gene. The CDR3 runs to 16 residues.

In this sample, this clone turned up once. The V gene is TRBV20-1, the J gene TRBJ2-5, with D perhaps TRBD1 (6 bases). This CDR3 is 11 amino acids long. Trimming cost V 4 bases and J 3 bases, with 6 bases left between them. The germline gives CDR1 DFQATT, CDR2 SNEGSKA (reference sequence). Here the CDR3 reads CSANREETQYF. The CDR3 coding sequence is TGCAGTGCTAACAGGGAAGAGACCCAGTACTTC.

This chain links TRBV21-1 with TRBJ2-7; the table's D call of TRBD1 was not tested on the DNA. TRBV21-1 is a pseudogene segment. This CDR3 comprises 16 residues. CDR3 sequence reads: CASSGPGQGSPYEQYF. CDR3 DNA sequence: TGTGCCAGCAGCGGACCGGGACAAGGTTCGCCCTACGAGCAGTACTTC.

This chain uses TRBV9 with TRBJ2-2; 9 positions agree with TRBD1. V shed 5 bases, J shed 4 bases, and the junction held 9 bases outside the gene matches. CDR3 length: 16 amino acids. Looked up from germline, CDR1 is SGDLS and CDR2 is YYNGEE. Here the CDR3 DNA reads TGTGCCAGCAGTGAGGGACAGGGACTATCCACCGGGGAGCTGTTTTTT. Protein product: CASSEGQGLSTGELFF.

Turning to this clone: Other DNA sequences in this sample translate to the same CDR3. The rearrangement uses TRBV7-2 and TRBJ2-4; the D call may be TRBD1 or TRBD2 (5 bases each). The CDR3 is 17 residues long. V lost 1 base to trimming and J lost 5 bases, with 18 bases between them. In germline, CDR1 is SGHTA, CDR2 FQGNSA. CDR3 amino acids: CASSLEGAGGPQNIQYF. In DNA form, the CDR3 reads TGTGCCAGCAGCTTAGAAGGGGCGGGCGGACCTCAAAACATTCAGTACTTC.